This TCR beta chain appears in the sequencing data of a study of T cell changes during pregnancy in multiple sclerosis. Some clones are missing from TCRdb's copy, which holds only in-frame ones; the method was immunoSEQ multiplex PCR. The table lists 38,000 or so clones, around 89% of them singletons. Trimming shortened V by 6 bases and J by 0 bases, and 14 bases separated the two germline ends. In germline, CDR1 is MNHEY, CDR2 SMNVEV (reference sequence). The CDR3 has 15 amino acids. The specimen comprised CD4+ T cells from peripheral blood mononuclear cells, sampled in the second trimester of pregnancy. This receptor was identified in a female donor with multiple sclerosis, enrolled in a pregnancy study. V and J are TRBV27 and TRBJ1-1; D unresolved. CDR3 loop: CASSTRQLMNTEAFF. CDR3 DNA: TGTGCCAGCAGCACTCGACAACTCATGAACACTGAAGCTTTCTTT.